The 5 T cell receptor beta chains below were found in one sample sequenced in a study of cytomegalovirus exposure and HLA in healthy donors. The PCR had 60 Vbeta and 13 Jbeta primers. Assay used: immunoSEQ multiplex PCR; TCRdb lists only in-frame clones, some missing. Among around 150,000 clones listed, roughly 82% were seen once. The sequenced material came from PBMCs. Source of these receptors: a woman aged 50 to 60 in good health and CMV-seropositive.

The gene calls are TRBV5-1 and TRBJ2-3, with TRBD1 matching over 9 bases. The V gene end was trimmed by 4 bases and the J gene end by 4 bases; junction bases not matched to a gene: 10. CDR1 and CDR2 (germline): SGHRS, YFSETQ. The CDR3 runs to 16 residues. CDR3 in DNA: TGCGCCAGCAGCGTTTCCGGGACAGGGACTTCAGATACGCAGTATTTT. Encoded protein: CASSVSGTGTSDTQYF.

V gene TRBV11-1 combines with J gene TRBJ1-1; D not resolved. Germline CDR1 is SGHAT and CDR2 is FQDESV (reference sequence). The V end was cut by 1 base, the J end by 1 base, with 10 bases between. This CDR3 has 15 amino acids. Here the CDR3 reads CASSLDGLANTEAFF. DNA of the CDR3: TGTGCCAGCAGCTTAGATGGACTGGCGAACACTGAAGCTTTCTTT.

The chain is built from TRBV13 and TRBJ1-2; 9 nucleotides line up with TRBD1. Germline loops: CDR1 PRHDT, CDR2 FYEKMQ (reference sequence). V lost 5 bases and J lost 4; bases outside the gene matches: 2. The CDR3 has 13 amino acids. CDR3 DNA sequence: TGTGCCAGCAGCGCGGACAGGGGCTATGGCTACACCTTC. Protein sequence: CASSADRGYGYTF. Looking up the rest from reference TRBV13 and TRBJ1-2 gives the full variable domain: AAGVIQSPRHLIKEKRETATLKCYPIPRHDTVYWYQQGPGQDPQFLISFYEKMQSDKGSIPDRFSAQQFSDYHSELNMSSLELGDSALYFCASSADRGYGYTFGSGTRLTVV.

The chain joins TRBV11-1 to TRBJ2-3; 9 positions match TRBD2. The CDR3 consists of 18 residues. V dropped 4 bases and J dropped 2; count of bases not matched to a gene: 13. Germline V CDR1 and CDR2: SGHAT, FQDESV (reference sequence). In nucleotides, the CDR3 is TGTGCCAGCAGCTACCAGGTTGCGAGCGGGGGGATCACAGATACGCAGTATTTT. Its protein product is CASSYQVASGGITDTQYF.

This clone has a handful of counts. This chain links TRBV7-9 with TRBJ2-1; 7 nucleotides align to TRBD1. V shed 4 bases, J shed 5 bases, and the junction held 5 bases outside the gene matches. The V gene's germline CDR1 is SEHNR and CDR2 FQNEAQ (reference sequence). This CDR3 is built from 14 residues. The CDR3 spells CASSSRQGDNEQFF. In nucleotides, the CDR3 is TGTGCCAGCAGCTCAAGACAGGGTGACAATGAGCAGTTCTTC.